The 28 T cell receptor beta chains below were found in one sample sequenced in a study of T cell changes during pregnancy in multiple sclerosis. Libraries were prepared by immunoSEQ multiplex PCR; TCRdb keeps only in-frame clonotypes and omits some of them. Of around 40,000 clones listed, about nine tenths are singletons. The sequencing used CD4+ T cells from peripheral blood mononuclear cells, collected in the first trimester of pregnancy. The receptors were gathered from a female donor in good health, enrolled as a control in a pregnancy study.

The chain combines TRBV11-2 with TRBJ2-4, with TRBD1 identical over 8 bases. Germline loops: CDR1 SGHAT, CDR2 FQNNGV. V lost 6 bases, J lost 3 bases, and 10 bases stayed unmatched. This CDR3 contains 16 residues. DNA for the CDR3: TGTGCCAGCAGTCAGAAATCCACAGGGGGCAAAAACATTCAGTACTTC. Translation gives CASSQKSTGGKNIQYF.

V usage is TRBV5-1 and J usage is TRBJ2-5; 9 nucleotides agree with TRBD2. This CDR3 contains 14 residues. Germline CDR1 and CDR2: SGHRS and YFSETQ. J gave up 5 bases and V 5 bases, and 7 bases lay outside the gene matches. CDR3 DNA sequence: TGCGCCAGCAGGGGCGGGGGGGCCATGGAGACCCAGTACTTC. Protein: CASRGGGAMETQYF.

The rearrangement links TRBV15 to TRBJ1-6; D remains ambiguous. The V end lost 5 bases, the J end lost 8 bases, and 16 bases lay between the germline ends. CDR1 is LNHNV, CDR2 YYDKDF, per germline (reference sequence). This CDR3 has 15 amino acids. The CDR3 spells CATSGRVAIDSPLHF. The CDR3 DNA reads TGTGCCACCAGCGGGAGGGTCGCGATTGATTCACCCCTCCACTTT. The variable domain in full, completed from reference TRBV15 and TRBJ1-6, reads DAMVIQNPRYQVTQFGKPVTLSCSQTLNHNVMYWYQQKSSQAPKLLFHYYDKDFNNEADTPDNFQSRRPNTSFCFLDIRSPGLGDTAMYLCATSGRVAIDSPLHFGNGTRLTVT.

The V and J genes are TRBV5-1 and TRBJ1-2; 8 bases match TRBD1. The V and J ends lost 4 bases and 4 bases, in that order; junction bases with no gene match: 12. The germline gives CDR1 SGHRS, CDR2 YFSETQ. This CDR3 is 16 amino acids long. The chain's CDR3 is CASSRNPGQDLYGYTF. CDR3 DNA sequence: TGCGCCAGCAGCAGGAACCCGGGACAGGACCTCTATGGCTACACCTTC.

The gene calls are TRBV2 and TRBJ1-5; D is ambiguous. This CDR3 has 14 amino acids. Per germline, CDR1 SNHLY and CDR2 FYNNEI. The V end lost 1 base, the J end lost 7 bases, and 11 bases lay between the germline ends. CDR3 amino acids: CASSEVSPRQPQHF. For the CDR3, the DNA is TGTGCCAGCAGTGAAGTGTCACCGAGGCAGCCCCAGCATTTT.

V usage is TRBV5-5 and J usage is TRBJ2-2; 10 bases map to TRBD1. Per the germline V gene, CDR1 is SGHKS and CDR2 is YYEKEE (reference sequence). V was clipped by 4 bases and J by 1 base; unmatched bases: 13. The CDR3 is 19 residues long. The CDR3 coding sequence is TGTGCCAGCAGCCCTGGGGGACAGGGGTTGGGCTTGAACACCGGGGAGCTGTTTTTT. Protein: CASSPGGQGLGLNTGELFF.

The rearrangement links TRBV19 to TRBJ1-5; no clear D gene. Germline V gene lookup returns CDR1 LNHDA and CDR2 SQIVND (reference sequence). The V gene lost 6 bases and the J gene lost 0 bases, with 12 bases spanning the gap. CDR3 length equals 15 residues. This CDR3 is CASSSQEHSNQPQHF. CDR3 sequence (DNA): TGTGCCAGTAGCTCGCAGGAACATAGCAATCAGCCCCAGCATTTT.

The rearrangement uses TRBV20-1 and TRBJ2-7; maybe TRBD2 (5 bases). This CDR3 has 11 residues. V was pared by 5 bases and J by 6 bases, with 11 bases between. In germline, CDR1 is DFQATT, CDR2 SNEGSKA (reference sequence). The CDR3 sequence is CSAARRGEQYF. As DNA, the CDR3 is TGCAGTGCTGCCCGTCGGGGCGAGCAGTACTTC.

The V and J genes are TRBV7-3 and TRBJ1-6; TRBD1 agrees at 7 bases. CDR3 length equals 14 residues. CDR1 and CDR2 (germline): SGHTA, FQGTGA. Trimming took 5 bases from V and 7 from J; bases not matched to a gene: 5. DNA for the CDR3: TGTGCCAGCAGCCGACAGGGTCGAAATTCACCCCTCCACTTT. This translates into CASSRQGRNSPLHF. The full variable domain, its missing parts supplied by reference TRBV7-3 and TRBJ1-6, is GAGVSQTPSNKVTEKGKYVELRCDPISGHTALYWYRQSLGQGPEFLIYFQGTGAADDSGLPNDRFFAVRPEGSVSTLKIQRTERGDSAVYLCASSRQGRNSPLHFGNGTRLTVT.

The genes are TRBV11-2 and TRBJ2-6, with 7 nucleotides matching TRBD1. Germline V lookup: CDR1 SGHAT, CDR2 FQNNGV. The CDR3 consists of 19 residues. The junction had 13 bases not matched to a gene; V was cut back by 5 bases and J by 0 bases. CDR3 sequence (DNA): TGTGCCAGCAGCCAACTGAACCGGGACAGTTACTCTGGGGCCAACGTCCTGACTTTC. It translates to CASSQLNRDSYSGANVLTF. Complete variable domain (other parts from reference TRBV11-2 and TRBJ2-6): EAGVAQSPRYKIIEKRQSVAFWCNPISGHATLYWYQQILGQGPKLLIQFQNNGVVDDSQLPKDRFSAERLKGVDSTLKIQPAKLEDSAVYLCASSQLNRDSYSGANVLTFGAGSRLTVL.

The gene calls are TRBV5-5 and TRBJ2-5; a weak D match, TRBD1 (6 bases). Germline assignment: CDR1 SGHKS and CDR2 YYEKEE (reference sequence). The CDR3 length is 13 residues. Trimming left V 1 base short and J 3 bases short, with 7 bases between. CDR3 amino acids: CASSLSGEETQYF. The CDR3 coding sequence is TGTGCCAGCAGCTTGTCAGGGGAAGAGACCCAGTACTTC.

The rearrangement links TRBV5-4 to TRBJ2-1, with 8 bases fitting TRBD2. V was pared by 1 base and J by 7 bases, with 4 bases of the junction left unmatched. Looked up from germline, CDR1 is SGHNT and CDR2 is YYREEE (reference sequence). This CDR3 is 14 amino acids long. The CDR3 DNA sequence: TGTGCCAGCAGCTTGCAAGGGACTAGGAATGAGCAGTTCTTC. It translates to CASSLQGTRNEQFF.

The V gene is TRBV5-8, the J gene TRBJ2-6; unclear D gene. The germline gives CDR1 SGHTS, CDR2 YDEGEE. The CDR3 has 19 residues. V was trimmed by 1 base and J by 0 bases, leaving 17 bases between them. CDR3 in amino acids: CASSLLSLSYISGANVLTF. The CDR3 bases are TGTGCCAGCAGCTTGCTTTCCCTTTCTTACATCTCTGGGGCCAACGTCCTGACTTTC.

The chain employs TRBV7-2 and TRBJ2-3, with D possibly TRBD1 on 5 matching bases. V was shortened by 4 bases and J by 6 bases, with 17 bases between the two germline ends. Germline CDR1 reads SGHTA; CDR2 reads FQGNSA. The CDR3 runs 15 residues. The chain's CDR3 is CASSSRQGGKDTQYF. The CDR3 nucleotides are TGTGCCAGCAGCTCCAGGCAGGGTGGTAAGGATACGCAGTATTTT.

V gene TRBV10-3 combines with J gene TRBJ1-3; TRBD1 agrees at 9 bases. Germline CDR1 ENHRY, CDR2 SYGVKD. This CDR3 is built from 13 residues. The J segment lost 4 bases and the V segment lost 10 bases, leaving 5 bases of the junction unmatched. The DNA for the CDR3 is TGTGCCACCGAGGGACAGGGAGGAAACACCATATATTTT. Translation gives CATEGQGGNTIYF.

This chain's CDR3 is CASSSSDGTGRHEQYF. The CDR3 nucleotides read TGCGCCAGCAGCTCATCGGACGGGACAGGGAGGCACGAGCAGTACTTC. This chain joins TRBV5-1 and TRBJ2-7; 9 bases are a match to TRBD1. This CDR3 region has 16 residues. V shed 3 bases and J 5 bases; nucleotides not matched to a gene: 12. Germline CDR1 and CDR2: SGHRS and YFSETQ.

The chain is built from TRBV7-2 and TRBJ2-7; possibly TRBD1 for D (6 bases). This CDR3 spans 12 amino acids. CDR1 is SGHTA and CDR2 is FQGNSA in the germline V gene. V was cut by 4 bases and J by 6 bases, with 10 bases left in between. The CDR3, as DNA: TGTGCCAGCAGCTCTACAGGGACCGAGCAGTACTTC. It specifies CASSSTGTEQYF.

The chain employs TRBV18 and TRBJ2-3, with D possibly being TRBD1 (6 bases). CDR1 is KGHSH, CDR2 LQKENI, per germline. The CDR3 runs 15 residues. V was cut by 3 bases and J by 3 bases, with 13 bases left in between. As DNA, the CDR3 is TGTGCCAGCTCACCGCTAATCACAGGGACAGATACGCAGTATTTT. Encoded protein: CASSPLITGTDTQYF.

In nucleotides, the CDR3 is TGCGCCAGCAGCTTGGACTACCAATCCACTGAAGCTTTCTTT. Amino acids: CASSLDYQSTEAFF. The gene calls are TRBV5-1 and TRBJ1-1, with D hard to call. Germline assignment: CDR1 SGHRS and CDR2 YFSETQ. The CDR3 has 14 residues. Trimming took off 0 bases at V and 4 bases at J, with 10 bases between the two ends.

The gene calls are TRBV7-2 and TRBJ2-7; no clear D. This CDR3 contains 12 residues. Looked up from germline, CDR1 is SGHTA and CDR2 is FQGNSA. V gave up 5 bases and J gave up 2 bases, with 7 bases separating them. The CDR3 DNA follows: TGTGCCAGCAGCCTCCTTGCCTACGAGCAGTACTTC. Protein product: CASSLLAYEQYF.

The V and J genes are TRBV5-5 and TRBJ1-4; D might be TRBD1 (5 bases). Germline CDR1 and CDR2: SGHKS and YYEKEE (reference sequence). The length of the CDR3 is 15 residues. The V gene lost 0 bases and the J gene lost 7 bases, with 13 bases spanning the gap. DNA for the CDR3: TGTGCCAGCAGCTTGGTAGAGCAGGGAGGTGAAAAACTGTTTTTT. This gives the protein CASSLVEQGGEKLFF.

V and J are TRBV4-3 and TRBJ2-3; 8 nucleotides match TRBD2. The J segment lost 8 bases and the V segment lost 0 bases, leaving 13 bases of the junction unmatched. The CDR3 runs 17 residues. Germline-derived CDR1 and CDR2 are LGHNA and YSLEER. The CDR3 protein is CASSQEWVGGGRGTQYF. Written as DNA, the CDR3 is TGCGCCAGCAGCCAAGAGTGGGTCGGGGGGGGCCGGGGTACGCAGTATTTT.

The rearrangement joins TRBV5-4 to TRBJ1-1, with D maybe TRBD1 (6 bases). Per germline, CDR1 SGHNT and CDR2 YYREEE (reference sequence). V shed 0 bases and J shed 1 base, with 13 bases lying between them. The CDR3 is made up of 16 amino acids. CDR3 nucleotides: TGTGCCAGCAGCTTGGAGAACAGGGTTAGGAACACTGAAGCTTTCTTT. Its protein product is CASSLENRVRNTEAFF.

The chain recombines TRBV13 with TRBJ2-7, with 7 bases matching TRBD2. J gave up 1 base and V 0 bases, and 3 bases lay outside the gene matches. The CDR3 length is 15 residues. Germline V gene data show CDR1 as PRHDT and CDR2 as FYEKMQ (reference sequence). In nucleotides, the CDR3 is TGTGCCAGCAGCTTAGGCAGCGGGAAGTCCTACGAGCAGTACTTC. As protein: CASSLGSGKSYEQYF.

The chain is built from TRBV25-1 and TRBJ1-2; tentatively, D is TRBD1 (6 bases). Germline CDR1 MGHDK, CDR2 SYGVNS. This CDR3 comprises 14 residues. The V end was cut by 6 bases, the J end by 8 bases, with 19 bases between. The CDR3, as DNA: TGTGCCAGCAGGATAAACAGGGAGGGTGGCGGCTACACCTTC. Translation gives CASRINREGGGYTF.

The chain links TRBV7-9 to TRBJ2-3; 9 positions agree with TRBD2. Trimming removed 2 bases from V and 2 bases from J; junction bases left unmatched: 5. This CDR3 contains 16 residues. Germline CDR1 is SEHNR and CDR2 is FQNEAQ (reference sequence). The CDR3 DNA follows: TGTGCCAGCAGCTTATATGGCGGGGGGGACACAGATACGCAGTATTTT. Translated: CASSLYGGGDTDTQYF.

The chain couples TRBV19 to TRBJ1-3; no definite D call. The CDR3 covers 13 residues. The germline gives CDR1 LNHDA, CDR2 SQIVND (reference sequence). Trimming left V 7 bases short and J 3 bases short, with 10 bases between. CDR3 residues: CASNDKLGNTIYF. The CDR3 bases are TGTGCCAGTAACGACAAACTTGGAAACACCATATATTTT.

The chain employs TRBV7-3 and TRBJ2-1; weak D call: TRBD1 (6 bases). V shed 5 bases and J shed 0 bases, with 11 bases lying between them. The CDR3 runs 15 residues. Germline CDR1 and CDR2: SGHTA and FQGTGA. The CDR3 sequence: CASSRNRDSYNEQFF. The CDR3 DNA reads as TGTGCCAGCAGCAGAAACAGGGACTCCTACAATGAGCAGTTCTTC.